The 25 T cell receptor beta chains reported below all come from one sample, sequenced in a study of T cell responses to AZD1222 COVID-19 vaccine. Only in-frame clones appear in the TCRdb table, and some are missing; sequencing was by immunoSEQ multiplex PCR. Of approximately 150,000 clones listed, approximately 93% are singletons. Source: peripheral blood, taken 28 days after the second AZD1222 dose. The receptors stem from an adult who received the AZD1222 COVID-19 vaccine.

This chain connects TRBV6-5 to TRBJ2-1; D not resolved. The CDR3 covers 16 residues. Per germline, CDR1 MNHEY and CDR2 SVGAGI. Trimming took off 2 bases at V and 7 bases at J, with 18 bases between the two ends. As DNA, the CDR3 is TGTGCCAGCAGTTACGCTCCAGTGGGCCTGGGGAATGAGCAGTTCTTC. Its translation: CASSYAPVGLGNEQFF.

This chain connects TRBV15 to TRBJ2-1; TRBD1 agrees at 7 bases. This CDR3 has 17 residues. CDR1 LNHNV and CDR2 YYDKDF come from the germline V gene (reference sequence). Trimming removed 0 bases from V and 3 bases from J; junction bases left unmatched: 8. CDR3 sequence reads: CATSREGTVNLYNEQFF. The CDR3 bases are TGTGCCACCAGCAGAGAGGGGACAGTAAACCTCTACAATGAGCAGTTCTTC.

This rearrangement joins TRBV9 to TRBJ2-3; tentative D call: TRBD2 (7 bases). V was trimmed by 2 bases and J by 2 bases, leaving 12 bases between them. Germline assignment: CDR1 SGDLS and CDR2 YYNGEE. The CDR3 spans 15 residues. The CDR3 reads CASSVGGPDTDTQYF. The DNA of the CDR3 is TGTGCCAGCAGCGTGGGGGGGCCGGACACAGATACGCAGTATTTT.

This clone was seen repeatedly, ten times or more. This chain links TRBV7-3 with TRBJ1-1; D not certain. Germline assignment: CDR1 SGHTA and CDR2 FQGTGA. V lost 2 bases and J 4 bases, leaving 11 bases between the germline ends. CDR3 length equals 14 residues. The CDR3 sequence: CASSLGLVGTEAFF. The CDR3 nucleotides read TGTGCCAGCAGCTTAGGTTTGGTTGGCACTGAAGCTTTCTTT.

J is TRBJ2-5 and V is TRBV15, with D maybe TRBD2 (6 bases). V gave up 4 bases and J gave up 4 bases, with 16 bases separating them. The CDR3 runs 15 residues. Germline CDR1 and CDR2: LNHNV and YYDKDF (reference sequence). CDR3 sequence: CATSNRLDDRETQYF. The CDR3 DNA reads TGTGCCACCAGCAATAGACTAGACGATCGAGAGACCCAGTACTTC.

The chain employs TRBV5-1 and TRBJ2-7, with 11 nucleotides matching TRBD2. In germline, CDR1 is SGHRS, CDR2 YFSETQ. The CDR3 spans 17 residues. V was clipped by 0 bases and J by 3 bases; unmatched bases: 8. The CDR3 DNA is TGCGCCAGCAGCTTGGAACTAGCGGGGGAAACCCACTACGAGCAGTACTTC. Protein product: CASSLELAGETHYEQYF.

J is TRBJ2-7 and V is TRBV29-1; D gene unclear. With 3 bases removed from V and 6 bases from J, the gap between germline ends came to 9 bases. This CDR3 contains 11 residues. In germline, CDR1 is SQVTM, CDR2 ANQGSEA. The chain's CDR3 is CSVDVGIEQYF. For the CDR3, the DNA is TGCAGCGTTGACGTGGGAATCGAGCAGTACTTC.

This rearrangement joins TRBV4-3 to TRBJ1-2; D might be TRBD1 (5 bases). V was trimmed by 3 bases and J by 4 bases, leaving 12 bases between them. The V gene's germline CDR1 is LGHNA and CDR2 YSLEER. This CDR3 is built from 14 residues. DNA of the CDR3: TGCGCCAGCAGCCACGGTCAGGGCACCTATGGCTACACCTTC. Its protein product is CASSHGQGTYGYTF.

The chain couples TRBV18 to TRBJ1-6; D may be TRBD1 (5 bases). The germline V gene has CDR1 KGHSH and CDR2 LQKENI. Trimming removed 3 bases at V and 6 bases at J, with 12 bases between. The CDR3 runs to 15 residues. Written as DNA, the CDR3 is TGTGCCAGCTCACCGTCCGGGGCGCTTAATTCACCCCTCCACTTT. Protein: CASSPSGALNSPLHF.

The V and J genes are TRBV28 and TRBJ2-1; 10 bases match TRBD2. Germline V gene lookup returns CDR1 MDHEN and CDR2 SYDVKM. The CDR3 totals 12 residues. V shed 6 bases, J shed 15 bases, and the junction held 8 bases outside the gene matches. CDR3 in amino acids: CASRRVSGRRFF. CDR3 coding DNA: TGTGCCAGCAGACGGGTTAGCGGGAGGAGGTTCTTC.

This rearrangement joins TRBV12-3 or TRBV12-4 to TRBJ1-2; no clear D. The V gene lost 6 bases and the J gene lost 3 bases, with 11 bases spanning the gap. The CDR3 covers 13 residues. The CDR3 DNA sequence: TGTGCCAGCAGGAACGCACAAGACTATGGCTACACCTTC. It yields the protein CASRNAQDYGYTF.

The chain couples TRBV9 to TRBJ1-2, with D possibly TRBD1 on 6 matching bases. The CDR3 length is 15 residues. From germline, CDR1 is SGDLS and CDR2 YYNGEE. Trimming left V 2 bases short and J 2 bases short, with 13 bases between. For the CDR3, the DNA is TGTGCCAGCAGCGTCGGGGGGGCGCTAAACTATGGCTACACCTTC. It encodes CASSVGGALNYGYTF.

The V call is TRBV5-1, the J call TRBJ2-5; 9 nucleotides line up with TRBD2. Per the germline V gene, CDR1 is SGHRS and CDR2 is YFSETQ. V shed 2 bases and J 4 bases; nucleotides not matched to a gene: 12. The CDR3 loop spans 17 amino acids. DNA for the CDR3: TGCGCCAGCAGCTTCCGGGCGGGGGGGCCTTCAGGAGAGACCCAGTACTTC. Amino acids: CASSFRAGGPSGETQYF.

The CDR3 is CASSPGGIAGGNSPLHF. For the CDR3, the DNA is TGTGCCAGCAGCCCCGGTGGGATCGCCGGGGGTAATTCACCCCTCCACTTT. The chain links TRBV5-6 to TRBJ1-6; a weak D match, TRBD1 (5 bases). The germline V gene has CDR1 SGHDT and CDR2 YYEEEE. The V and J ends lost 4 bases and 6 bases respectively, with 20 bases between them. The CDR3 length is 17 residues.

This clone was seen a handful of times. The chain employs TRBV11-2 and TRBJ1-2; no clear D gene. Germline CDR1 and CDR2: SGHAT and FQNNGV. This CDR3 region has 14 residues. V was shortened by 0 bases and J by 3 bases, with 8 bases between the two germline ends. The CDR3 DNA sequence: TGTGCCAGCAGCTTAGATATCACCTACTATGGCTACACCTTC. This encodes CASSLDITYYGYTF.

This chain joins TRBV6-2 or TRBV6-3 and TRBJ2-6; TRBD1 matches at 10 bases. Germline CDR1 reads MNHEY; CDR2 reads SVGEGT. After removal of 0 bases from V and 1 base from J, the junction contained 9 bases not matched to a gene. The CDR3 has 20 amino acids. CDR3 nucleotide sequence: TGTGCCAGCAGTTACTCGTTGGGACAGGGGAGGCGGTCTGGGGCCAACGTCCTGACTTTC. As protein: CASSYSLGQGRRSGANVLTF.

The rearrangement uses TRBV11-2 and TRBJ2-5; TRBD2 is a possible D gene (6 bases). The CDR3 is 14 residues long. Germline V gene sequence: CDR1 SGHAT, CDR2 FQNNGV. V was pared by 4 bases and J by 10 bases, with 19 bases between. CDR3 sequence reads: CASSSGELGKNQYF. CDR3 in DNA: TGTGCCAGCAGCTCGGGAGAGTTAGGAAAAAACCAGTACTTC. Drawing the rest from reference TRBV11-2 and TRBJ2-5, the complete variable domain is EAGVAQSPRYKIIEKRQSVAFWCNPISGHATLYWYQQILGQGPKLLIQFQNNGVVDDSQLPKDRFSAERLKGVDSTLKIQPAKLEDSAVYLCASSSGELGKNQYFGPGTRLLVL.

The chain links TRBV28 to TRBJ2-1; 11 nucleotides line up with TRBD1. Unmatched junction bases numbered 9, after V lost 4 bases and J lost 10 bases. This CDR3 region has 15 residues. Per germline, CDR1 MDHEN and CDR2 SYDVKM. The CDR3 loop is CASSSPPGQGVEQFF. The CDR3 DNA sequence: TGTGCCAGCAGTTCACCTCCGGGACAGGGGGTCGAGCAGTTCTTC.

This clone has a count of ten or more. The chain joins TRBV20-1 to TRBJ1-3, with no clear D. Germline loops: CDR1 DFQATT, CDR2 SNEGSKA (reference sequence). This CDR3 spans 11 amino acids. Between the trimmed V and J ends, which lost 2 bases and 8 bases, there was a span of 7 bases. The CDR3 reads CSARTADTIYF. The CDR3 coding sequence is TGCAGTGCTAGAACAGCGGACACCATATATTTT.

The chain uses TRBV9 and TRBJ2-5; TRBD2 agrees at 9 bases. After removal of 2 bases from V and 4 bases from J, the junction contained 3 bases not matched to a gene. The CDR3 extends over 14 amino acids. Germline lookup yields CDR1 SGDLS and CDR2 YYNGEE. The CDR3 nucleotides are TGTGCCAGCAGCGTCCAACTAGCGGGAGAGACCCAGTACTTC. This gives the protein CASSVQLAGETQYF.

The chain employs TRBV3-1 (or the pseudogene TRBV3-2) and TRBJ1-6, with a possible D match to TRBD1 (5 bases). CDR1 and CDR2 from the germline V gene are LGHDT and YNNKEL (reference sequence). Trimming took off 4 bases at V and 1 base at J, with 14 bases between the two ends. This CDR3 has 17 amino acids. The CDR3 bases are TGTGCCAGCAGCCCAATTGGGAGACAGTCCTATAATTCACCCCTCCACTTT. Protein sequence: CASSPIGRQSYNSPLHF.

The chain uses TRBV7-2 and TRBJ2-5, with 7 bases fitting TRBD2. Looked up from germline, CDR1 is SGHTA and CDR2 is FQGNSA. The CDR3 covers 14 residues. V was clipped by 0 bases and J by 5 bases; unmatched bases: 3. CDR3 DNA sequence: TGTGCCAGCAGCTTAGCCACTAGCGTGGAGACCCAGTACTTC. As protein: CASSLATSVETQYF.

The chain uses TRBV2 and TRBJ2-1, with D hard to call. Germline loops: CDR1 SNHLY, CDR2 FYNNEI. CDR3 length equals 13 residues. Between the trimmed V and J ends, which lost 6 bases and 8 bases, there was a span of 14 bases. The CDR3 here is CASSPDRDDEQFF. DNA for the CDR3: TGTGCCAGCAGCCCGGACCGCGATGATGAGCAGTTCTTC. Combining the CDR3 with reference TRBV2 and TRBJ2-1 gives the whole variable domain EPEVTQTPSHQVTQMGQEVILRCVPISNHLYFYWYRQILGQKVEFLVSFYNNEISEKSEIFDDQFSVERPDGSNFTLKIRSTKLEDSAMYFCASSPDRDDEQFFGPGTRLTVL.

CDR3 protein: CASSKRGTSGSNEQFF. The DNA for the CDR3 is TGTGCCAGCAGCAAAAGAGGGACTAGCGGGAGTAATGAGCAGTTCTTC. The chain employs TRBV7-3 and TRBJ2-1, with 14 bases identical to TRBD2. CDR3 length equals 16 residues. Germline values: CDR1 SGHTA, CDR2 FQGTGA. The junction had 7 bases not matched to a gene; V was cut back by 5 bases and J by 7 bases.

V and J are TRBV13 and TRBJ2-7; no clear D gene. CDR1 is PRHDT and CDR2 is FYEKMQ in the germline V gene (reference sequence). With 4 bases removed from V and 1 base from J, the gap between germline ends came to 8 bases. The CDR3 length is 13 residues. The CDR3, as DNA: TGTGCCAGCAGCTCGACGGATTCCTACGAGCAGTACTTC. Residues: CASSSTDSYEQYF.